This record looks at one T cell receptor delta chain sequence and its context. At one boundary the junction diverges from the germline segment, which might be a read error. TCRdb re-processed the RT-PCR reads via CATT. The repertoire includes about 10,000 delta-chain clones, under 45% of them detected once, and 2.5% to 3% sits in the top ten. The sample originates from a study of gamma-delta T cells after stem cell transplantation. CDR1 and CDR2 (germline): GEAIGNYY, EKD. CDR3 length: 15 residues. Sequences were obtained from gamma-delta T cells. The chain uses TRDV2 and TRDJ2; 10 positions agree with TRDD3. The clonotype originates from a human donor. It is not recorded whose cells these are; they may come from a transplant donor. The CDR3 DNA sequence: TGTGCCTGTGTATACTGGGGGATCCCGACAACACACCTCTTCTTT. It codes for CACVYWGIPTTHLFF.